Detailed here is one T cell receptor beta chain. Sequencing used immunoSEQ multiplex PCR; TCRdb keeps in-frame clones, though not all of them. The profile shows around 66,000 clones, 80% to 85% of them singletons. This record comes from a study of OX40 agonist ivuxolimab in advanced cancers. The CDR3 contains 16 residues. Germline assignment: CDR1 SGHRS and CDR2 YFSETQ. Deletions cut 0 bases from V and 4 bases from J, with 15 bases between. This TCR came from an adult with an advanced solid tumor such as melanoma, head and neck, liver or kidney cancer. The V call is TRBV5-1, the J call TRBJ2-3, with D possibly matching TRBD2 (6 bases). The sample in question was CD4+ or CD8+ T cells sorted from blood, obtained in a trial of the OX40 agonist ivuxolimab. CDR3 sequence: CASSLGRGFEADTQYF. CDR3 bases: TGCGCCAGCAGCTTGGGGCGGGGATTTGAGGCAGATACGCAGTATTTT.